The 26 T cell receptor beta chains below come from one sample, sequenced in a study of spatial heterogeneity in lung cancer. TCRdb processed the 5' RACE reads anew with MiXCR; each CDR3 protein has one entry. The data show 40,000 to 55,000 distinct CDR3 sequences, with roughly an eighth seen just once and about 60% held by the top ten. Time point reported: sample taken at primary tumor resection. Frozen PBMC, nontumor lung or tumor provided whole RNA, which was sequenced unsorted. Sample: PBMCs, taken at surgery. The receptors shown here come from a male donor with early-stage non-small cell lung cancer.

V gene TRBV11-3 combines with J gene TRBJ1-1, with D perhaps matching TRBD1 (6 bases). Between the trimmed V and J ends, which lost 5 bases and 8 bases, there was a span of 15 bases. Germline lookup yields CDR1 SGHNT and CDR2 YENEEA. The CDR3 runs to 13 residues. The DNA for the CDR3 is TGTGCCAGCAGCCTGGGGAGCGGGACAGAAGCTTTCTTT. It specifies CASSLGSGTEAFF.

This clonotype has a handful of counts. This chain uses TRBV15 with TRBJ2-7; D may be TRBD1 (6 bases). The length of the CDR3 is 14 residues. Germline CDR1 reads LNHNV; CDR2 reads YYDKDF (reference sequence). The ends were cut back, 5 bases at V and 5 bases at J, with 16 bases in the middle. CDR3 DNA sequence: TGTGCCACCAGCCTATCCAGGGGTTACAACGAGCAGTACTTC. Protein: CATSLSRGYNEQYF.

This clonotype was seen ten or more times. This sequence joins TRBV6-5 and TRBJ1-5; a weak D match, TRBD1 (5 bases). Germline V gene sequence: CDR1 MNHEY, CDR2 SVGAGI. V lost 6 bases and J 9 bases, leaving 18 bases between the germline ends. This CDR3 region has 14 residues. In nucleotides, the CDR3 is TGTGCCAGCAGCCCGGGCCTGGGGACCTCGCCCCAGCATTTT. It encodes CASSPGLGTSPQHF.

Concerning this clonotype: One end of the junction fails to match germline, which may point to a read error. The chain combines TRBV9 with TRBJ1-2; the D gene is possibly TRBD1 (5 bases). The CDR3 is made up of 13 amino acids. Germline V CDR1 and CDR2: SGDLS, YYNGEE. Written as DNA, the CDR3 is TGTGTCAGCAGCGTAGGGGCGGACTATGGCTACACCTTC. Protein product: CVSSVGADYGYTF. Full variable domain (remainder filled in from reference TRBV9 and TRBJ1-2): DSGVTQTPKHLITATGQRVTLRCSPRSGDLSVYWYQQSLDQGLQFLIQYYNGEERAKGNILERFSAQQFPDLHSELNLSSLELGDSALYFCVSSVGADYGYTFGSGTRLTVV.

Note on this clonotype: Given a much more abundant clone one base away, this may be a read error. The rearrangement links TRBV7-9 to TRBJ2-7; 8 positions match TRBD2. Germline CDR1 is SEHNR and CDR2 is FQNEAQ (reference sequence). This CDR3 region has 12 residues. Here the CDR3 reads CVSSLAGSKVNF. CDR3 sequence (DNA): TGTGTCAGCAGCTTAGCGGGGTCAAAAGTCAACTTC.

Many counts were recorded for this clonotype. This CDR3 fails to terminate in the conserved phenylalanine or tryptophan, so it likely reflects a read error. The DNA is left out, because the CDR3 cannot be placed on it with certainty; the CDR3 is given as TCRdb lists it. The chain combines TRBV7-2 with TRBJ2-1. The germline V gene encodes CDR1 SGHTA and CDR2 FQGNSA. The length of the CDR3 is 9 amino acids, counting both ends. CDR3: CASSLGLAH.

This clonotype showed up just a few times. J is TRBJ1-1 and V is TRBV20-1, with unresolved D. The germline V gene encodes CDR1 DFQATT and CDR2 SNEGSKA (reference sequence). The CDR3 consists of 13 residues. V was shortened by 1 base and J by 1 base, with 7 bases between the two germline ends. The CDR3 DNA is TGCAGTGCTAGAGTGACGACGAACACTGAAGCTTTCTTT. This translates into CSARVTTNTEAFF.

Many counts were recorded for this clonotype. The chain is built from TRBV11-2 and TRBJ1-2, with TRBD1 matching 9 bases. Germline trimming cut 6 bases from V and 8 bases from J; bases unmatched to any gene: 4. The germline V gene has CDR1 SGHAT and CDR2 FQNNGV. There are 12 residues in the CDR3. In DNA, the CDR3 is TGTGCCAGCAGTAGGACAGGGGTCGGCTACACCTTC. The encoded protein is CASSRTGVGYTF. The full variable domain, rest sourced from reference TRBV11-2 and TRBJ1-2, is EAGVAQSPRYKIIEKRQSVAFWCNPISGHATLYWYQQILGQGPKLLIQFQNNGVVDDSQLPKDRFSAERLKGVDSTLKIQPAKLEDSAVYLCASSRTGVGYTFGSGTRLTVV.

This chain joins TRBV5-8 and TRBJ2-5; perhaps TRBD1 as D (5 bases). Germline assignment: CDR1 SGHTS and CDR2 YDEGEE. CDR3 length: 14 amino acids. V shed 1 base and J shed 5 bases, with 12 bases lying between them. CDR3 sequence reads: CASSLHTGRETQYF. The CDR3, as DNA: TGTGCCAGCAGCTTGCATACAGGCCGGGAGACCCAGTACTTC.

This clonotype was counted at least ten times. V gene TRBV4-1 combines with J gene TRBJ1-1; D unresolved. Germline CDR1 is MGHRA and CDR2 is YSYEKL. Trimming cost V 1 base and J 3 bases, with 9 bases left between them. The CDR3 is 14 residues long. CDR3 bases: TGCGCCAGCAGCCAAGTTTTCCGGGACACTGAAGCTTTCTTT. This encodes CASSQVFRDTEAFF.

This clonotype was seen many times. The gene calls are TRBV2 and TRBJ2-7, with D hard to call. The CDR3 runs 11 residues. The V gene's germline CDR1 is SNHLY and CDR2 FYNNEI. The V end was cut by 5 bases, the J end by 4 bases, with 6 bases between. The CDR3 sequence: CASSKRYEQYF. CDR3 DNA: TGTGCCAGCAGTAAACGATACGAGCAGTACTTC.

Many counts were recorded for this clonotype. The rearrangement links TRBV28 to TRBJ1-4, with 7 bases identical to TRBD1. Losses at the gene ends were 5 bases for V and 0 bases for J; bases not matched to a gene: 6. Germline CDR1 reads MDHEN; CDR2 reads SYDVKM. The CDR3 covers 16 residues. The CDR3 DNA sequence: TGTGCCAGCAGTCTAGGGACAGACCCAACTAATGAAAAACTGTTTTTT. It translates to CASSLGTDPTNEKLFF.

This clonotype has a count of ten or more. The chain recombines TRBV27 with TRBJ1-5; the match to TRBD1 covers 7 bases. The ends lost 2 bases at V and 1 base at J; junction bases unmatched: 2. Germline V lookup: CDR1 MNHEY, CDR2 SMNVEV (reference sequence). The CDR3 loop spans 15 amino acids. CDR3 coding DNA: TGTGCCAGCAGTTTACAGGGGGAAAGCAATCAGCCCCAGCATTTT. This codes for CASSLQGESNQPQHF.

The V call is TRBV7-3, the J call TRBJ2-3; 8 bases line up with TRBD2. The CDR3 runs to 15 residues. Germline V gene lookup returns CDR1 SGHTA and CDR2 FQGTGA. J was trimmed by 5 bases and V by 3 bases; bases with no gene match: 7. The CDR3 reads CASSFSGLEEDTQYF. In DNA, the CDR3 is TGTGCCAGCAGCTTCTCGGGACTAGAGGAAGATACGCAGTATTTT.

The gene calls are TRBV29-1 and TRBJ2-1; 7 nucleotides align to TRBD1. Germline assignment: CDR1 SQVTM and CDR2 ANQGSEA. J was trimmed by 8 bases and V by 7 bases; bases with no gene match: 8. This CDR3 is built from 12 residues. The CDR3 nucleotides read TGCAGCGCAAGGGACAGTTGGCATGAGCAGTTCTTC. Protein sequence: CSARDSWHEQFF.

There are a few counts of this clonotype. V usage is TRBV28 and J usage is TRBJ2-2; 7 positions agree with TRBD2. This CDR3 contains 17 residues. V was clipped by 7 bases and J by 0 bases; unmatched bases: 11. Germline CDR1 and CDR2: MDHEN and SYDVKM. This CDR3 reads CASIPTWGRANTGELFF. The DNA of the CDR3 is TGTGCCAGCATCCCCACCTGGGGGAGGGCGAACACCGGGGAGCTGTTTTTT.

This clonotype was counted a few times. The J gene is TRBJ2-1, the V gene TRBV20-1; 8 nucleotides agree with TRBD2. Germline V gene sequence: CDR1 DFQATT, CDR2 SNEGSKA (reference sequence). J was trimmed by 11 bases and V by 6 bases; bases with no gene match: 15. CDR3 length equals 14 residues. The CDR3 DNA sequence: TGCAGTGCAAGGGGACTAGGCCATATCGCGAAGCAGTTCTTC. The encoded protein is CSARGLGHIAKQFF.

The chain uses TRBV5-1 and TRBJ1-1, with D tentatively TRBD1 (5 bases). Trimming stripped 0 bases from V and 7 bases from J, with 13 bases between. This CDR3 is 14 amino acids long. Germline V gives CDR1 SGHRS, CDR2 YFSETQ. CDR3 region: CASSLAKQGYEAFF. The CDR3 region has the DNA TGCGCCAGCAGCTTGGCCAAGCAGGGCTATGAAGCTTTCTTT.

V usage is TRBV6-5 and J usage is TRBJ2-7; D is possibly TRBD2 (5 bases). Between the trimmed V and J ends, which lost 0 bases and 5 bases, there was a span of 8 bases. The CDR3 contains 13 residues. Germline V gives CDR1 MNHEY, CDR2 SVGAGI. In DNA form, the CDR3 reads TGTGCCAGCAGTTACTCGAGGGTCCACGAGCAGTACTTC. It encodes CASSYSRVHEQYF.

The table lists this clonotype with many counts. The chain joins TRBV5-6 to TRBJ1-5; D not certain. This CDR3 has 14 amino acids. The germline CDR1 and CDR2 sequences are SGHDT and YYEEEE. V lost 1 base to trimming and J lost 2 bases, with 7 bases between them. CDR3 sequence: CASSLWGGNQPQHF. CDR3 nucleotides: TGTGCCAGCAGCTTGTGGGGAGGCAATCAGCCCCAGCATTTT.

The sample holds many counts of this clonotype. The chain is built from TRBV6-1 and TRBJ2-1, with 13 bases lining up with TRBD2. Germline V gene sequence: CDR1 MNHNS, CDR2 SASEGT. V was pared by 6 bases and J by 15 bases, with 8 bases of the junction left unmatched. This CDR3 has 13 amino acids. CDR3 sequence (DNA): TGTGCCAGCAGGCCGGGGACTAGCGGGAACGTGTTCTTC. It is translated as CASRPGTSGNVFF.

A few counts support this clonotype. The V gene is TRBV4-3, the J gene TRBJ2-2; 7 bases agree with TRBD2. Per germline, CDR1 LGHNA and CDR2 YSLEER. The CDR3 has 15 amino acids. Unmatched junction bases numbered 6, after V lost 1 base and J lost 7 bases. CDR3 amino acids: CASSQGPSSGGELFF. The CDR3 region has the DNA TGCGCCAGCAGCCAAGGACCGTCTAGCGGCGGGGAGCTGTTTTTT.

This sequence joins TRBV2 and TRBJ1-5, with TRBD1 identical over 8 bases. With 4 bases clipped from V and 1 base from J, the junction kept 0 bases outside the gene matches. Germline loops: CDR1 SNHLY, CDR2 FYNNEI. This CDR3 comprises 14 residues. The CDR3 bases are TGTGCCAGCAGTGCAGGGGGCAGCAATCAGCCCCAGCATTTT. Its translation is CASSAGGSNQPQHF.

This chain connects TRBV28 to TRBJ1-6; D uncertain. Trimming took 5 bases from V and 8 from J, leaving 10 bases between them. This CDR3 region has 13 residues. Germline V gene lookup returns CDR1 MDHEN and CDR2 SYDVKM. The CDR3: CASSLRTDSPLHF. The CDR3 DNA is TGTGCCAGCAGTCTCCGTACAGATTCACCCCTCCACTTT.

In this sample, this clonotype turned up many times. The gene calls are TRBV4-3 and TRBJ2-7; 7 bases line up with TRBD2. CDR1 LGHNA and CDR2 YSLEER come from the germline V gene. V lost 4 bases and J lost 4; bases outside the gene matches: 7. The CDR3 is 14 residues long. CDR3 DNA sequence: TGCGCCAGCAGCCCCCAACTAGCGTGGTACGAGCAGTACTTC. It codes for CASSPQLAWYEQYF.

This clonotype was picked up a small number of times. This chain joins TRBV29-1 and TRBJ2-1; TRBD2 matches at 14 bases. Trimming removed 7 bases from V and 8 bases from J; junction bases left unmatched: 4. Germline CDR1 is SQVTM and CDR2 is ANQGSEA. The CDR3 runs 13 residues. CDR3 DNA: TGCAGCGCCGGGACTAGCGGGAGTTATGAGCAGTTCTTC. Protein: CSAGTSGSYEQFF.